The 8 T cell receptor beta chains given below trace back to one sample, sequenced in a study of cytomegalovirus exposure and HLA in healthy donors. Amplification used 60 Vbeta primers and 13 Jbeta primers. Using immunoSEQ multiplex PCR, the repertoire was profiled, and TCRdb retains in-frame clones only, with some absent. This sample has some 120,000 clones, with less than 80% found just once. The sequenced material came from PBMCs. These receptors all stem from a man in his forties in good health and CMV-seropositive.

This clone was detected once. The chain joins TRBV28 to TRBJ2-5; D perhaps matches TRBD1 (5 bases). The CDR3 runs to 15 residues. V dropped 6 bases and J dropped 7 bases, with 21 bases sitting between them. Germline CDR1 is MDHEN and CDR2 is SYDVKM. The CDR3 protein is CASRRGHPSFSTQYF. The CDR3 nucleotides are TGTGCCAGCAGACGCGGACACCCATCCTTCTCGACCCAGTACTTC.

The chain employs TRBV6-5 and TRBJ1-1, with D possibly being TRBD1 (5 bases). The germline V gene encodes CDR1 MNHEY and CDR2 SVGAGI. The CDR3 is 15 amino acids. V lost 0 bases, J lost 6 bases, and 14 bases lay in between. The CDR3 region has the DNA TGTGCCAGCAGTTACTCGTTTAGGGGTCGAGCTGAAGCTTTCTTT. This gives the protein CASSYSFRGRAEAFF.

This clone was seen a handful of times. CDR3 amino acids: CASSEYIGTAQPYEQYF. In DNA form, the CDR3 reads TGTGCCAGCAGTGAATACATCGGGACAGCCCAACCCTACGAGCAGTACTTC. The chain employs TRBV25-1 and TRBJ2-7, with TRBD1 matching over 7 bases. Germline-derived CDR1 and CDR2 are MGHDK and SYGVNS. V lost 0 bases to trimming and J lost 2 bases; unmatched junction nucleotides: 10. The CDR3 covers 17 residues.

CDR3 residues: CASSGTVGVRFYGYTF. The DNA for the CDR3 is TGTGCCAGCAGCGGGACAGTCGGAGTACGTTTCTATGGCTACACCTTC. The chain recombines TRBV28 with TRBJ1-2; TRBD1 matches at 7 bases. After removal of 6 bases from V and 4 bases from J, the junction contained 14 bases not matched to a gene. The CDR3 sequence is 16 residues long. CDR1 is MDHEN and CDR2 is SYDVKM in the germline V gene.

This chain links TRBV19 with TRBJ2-1; 8 positions match TRBD2. The germline CDR1 and CDR2 sequences are LNHDA and SQIVND (reference sequence). This CDR3 spans 16 amino acids. Losses at the gene ends were 6 bases for V and 3 bases for J; bases not matched to a gene: 10. In DNA form, the CDR3 reads TGTGCCAGTAGGGACGGTAGCGGGAACCTCTACAATGAGCAGTTCTTC. Encoded protein: CASRDGSGNLYNEQFF.

This clone was counted a few times. The rearrangement joins TRBV27 to TRBJ1-5, with 7 nucleotides matching TRBD1. This CDR3 region has 16 residues. In germline, CDR1 is MNHEY, CDR2 SMNVEV (reference sequence). The trim removed 5 bases at V and 4 bases at J, leaving 11 bases unmatched. The CDR3 is CASSKAKTGLNQPQHF. CDR3 DNA sequence: TGTGCCAGCAGTAAAGCAAAGACAGGGTTGAATCAGCCCCAGCATTTT.

Concerning this clone itself: A junction boundary mismatches the germline segment, possibly from a read error. This chain links TRBV7-9 with TRBJ1-2; 7 positions agree with TRBD1. Germline CDR1 is SEHNR and CDR2 is FQNEAQ (reference sequence). This CDR3 contains 16 residues. Written as DNA, the CDR3 is TGTTCCAGCAGCTTAGGCGACAGGGTAGTTAACTATGGCTACACCTTC. Translating it yields CSSSLGDRVVNYGYTF. The full variable domain, rest sourced from reference TRBV7-9 and TRBJ1-2, is DTGVSQNPRHKITKRGQNVTFRCDPISEHNRLYWYRQTLGQGPEFLTYFQNEAQLEKSRLLSDRFSAERPKGSFSTLEIQRTEQGDSAMYLCSSSLGDRVVNYGYTFGSGTRLTVV.

The V gene is TRBV6-1, the J gene TRBJ2-1, with 8 bases that match TRBD1. Germline loops: CDR1 MNHNS, CDR2 SASEGT. The CDR3 is 15 residues long. The J segment lost 6 bases and the V segment lost 4 bases, leaving 8 bases of the junction unmatched. The DNA of the CDR3 is TGTGCCAGCAGTGGACAGGGACAGGTCCCCAATGAGCAGTTCTTC. It encodes CASSGQGQVPNEQFF.